This is a list of T cell receptor beta chains from one sample in a study of T cells in Graves' hyperthyroidism and ophthalmopathy. TCRdb re-derived calls from the multiplex PCR reads in MiXCR, one entry per CDR3 protein. The sample has 300,000 to 400,000 distinct CDR3 sequences; approximately 18% are singletons. Sample: blood. Receptor source: a woman in her fifties or sixties with Graves' hyperthyroidism. Both conserved end residues are part of each CDR3. Each record gives: clone size, J gene, CDR3 length, D gene, V gene, CDR3 DNA, CDR3 protein. The D gene is left open where the match is weak. Rows give clone size only sometimes, using once, few, many, or a class for an expanded clone.

few	TRBJ2-5	15	TRBD1	TRBV5-1	TGCGCCAGCAGCCTACGACAGGGGGCCCAAGAGACCCAGTACTTC	CASSLRQGAQETQYF
few	TRBJ1-5	16	TRBD1	TRBV19	TGTGCCAGTAGTCTAACCTGGGACAGTAGCAATCAGCCCCAGCATTTT	CASSLTWDSSNQPQHF
many	TRBJ2-1	16	TRBD1	TRBV6-1	TGTGCCAGCAGCCCACCACAGGGGCTGCAGGAAGATGAGCAGTTCTTC	CASSPPQGLQEDEQFF
many	TRBJ1-1	16	-	TRBV18	TGTGCCAGCTCGCGAAACGACCCCGGGACGAACACTGAAGCTTTCTTT	CASSRNDPGTNTEAFF
many	TRBJ2-1	18	TRBD2	TRBV7-2	TGTGCCAGCAGCTACCCTAGCGGTGGTTGGTGGGCCTACAATGAGCAGTTCTTC	CASSYPSGGWWAYNEQFF
many	TRBJ2-7	13	TRBD1	TRBV20-1	TGCAGTGCCCCCGGGACAGGGGCTCACGAGCAGTACTTC	CSAPGTGAHEQYF
-	TRBJ1-1	14	-	TRBV20-1	TGCAGTGCTAGAGGGGCCGGGGGGGGACTTGAAGCTTTCTTT	CSARGAGGGLEAFF
-	TRBJ1-2	13	-	TRBV4-2	TGTGCCAGCAACCAGATTGGGGGGCGCGGCTACACCTTC	CASNQIGGRGYTF
-	TRBJ2-1	16	-	TRBV7-2	TGTGCCAGCAGCTTAGCGGCAGGGTACTCCTACAATGAGCAGTTCTTC	CASSLAAGYSYNEQFF
-	TRBJ1-5	14	-	TRBV9	TGTGCCAGCAGCGTATCTCCAGGGCCCCAGCCCCAGCATTTT	CASSVSPGPQPQHF
many	TRBJ2-7	15	TRBD2	TRBV7-2	TGTGCCAGCAGCTTTGAAGCGGGAGGGTACTACGAGCAGTACTTC	CASSFEAGGYYEQYF
-	TRBJ2-1	12	-	TRBV20-1	TGCAGTGCTGTTCTTCATCGGGGGGCTAAGTTCTTC	CSAVLHRGAKFF
many	TRBJ2-1	15	-	TRBV12-3/TRBV12-4	TGTGCCAGCACCAACGGGGCTGCTGCCTACAATGAGCAGTTCTTC	CASTNGAAAYNEQFF
many	TRBJ2-5	14	TRBD2	TRBV3-1	TGTGCCAGCATGCCCGGGACTAGCCAAGAGACCCAGTACTTC	CASMPGTSQETQYF
few	TRBJ2-1	17	-	TRBV3-1	TGTGCCAGCAGCCAAATTTGGGCAAGGAGATCCTACAATGAGCAGTTCTTC	CASSQIWARRSYNEQFF
few	TRBJ2-1	14	-	TRBV5-1	TGCGCCAGCAGCTTTTGGGCTCTAGCCGATGAGCAGTTCTTC	CASSFWALADEQFF
few	TRBJ1-1	14	-	TRBV6-1	TGTGCCAGCAGGCCACCGGGACGGCACACTGAAGCTTTCTTT	CASRPPGRHTEAFF
many	TRBJ1-1	14	-	TRBV20-1	TGCAGTGCTAGAGCTGGGGGTACGGACACTGAAGCTTTCTTT	CSARAGGTDTEAFF
many	TRBJ2-5	14	-	TRBV20-1	TGCAGTGCTAGAGAAACCGGGTACCAAGAGACCCAGTACTTC	CSARETGYQETQYF
many	TRBJ1-1	15	-	TRBV28	TGTGCCAGCAGTTTGGAGGGACTCATGAACACTGAAGCTTTCTTT	CASSLEGLMNTEAFF
few	TRBJ1-3	14	-	TRBV28	TGTGCCAGCCTTCGGGCTCTCTCTGGAAACACCATATATTTT	CASLRALSGNTIYF
-	TRBJ2-1	15	-	TRBV7-3	TGTGCCAGCAGCCAAGGGCTAGCGACCTACAATGAGCAGTTCTTC	CASSQGLATYNEQFF
-	TRBJ1-1	15	-	TRBV19	TGTGCCAGTAGTAACCTCGCCCCTTATGGAACTGAAGCTTTCTTT	CASSNLAPYGTEAFF
few	TRBJ2-1	12	-	TRBV6-2/TRBV6-3	TGTGCCAGCAGTCCATTCACTTCTGAGCAGTTCTTC	CASSPFTSEQFF
-	TRBJ2-2	18	-	TRBV6-1	TGTGCCAGCAGTCCTCACCGTATCGACATCGGGAACACCGGGGAGCTGTTTTTT	CASSPHRIDIGNTGELFF
few	TRBJ2-2	16	TRBD1	TRBV13	TGTGCCAGCAGCTACTCGGGACAGGCGAACACCGGGGAGCTGTTTTTT	CASSYSGQANTGELFF
many	TRBJ2-5	14	-	TRBV20-1	TGCAGTGCTAGCCGGACTACTGCCCAGGAGACCCAGTACTTC	CSASRTTAQETQYF
-	TRBJ1-4	15	TRBD1	TRBV5-5	TGTGCCAGCAGGGATCAGGGGGCGGCGAATGAAAAACTGTTTTTT	CASRDQGAANEKLFF
few	TRBJ1-2	12	TRBD1	TRBV2	TGTGCCAGCCCCGGGACAGGTGGTGGCTACACCTTC	CASPGTGGGYTF
-	TRBJ1-5	13	-	TRBV28	TGTGCCAGCTGGGCCCCGGGGGATCAGCCCCAGCATTTT	CASWAPGDQPQHF
-	TRBJ2-4	15	TRBD1	TRBV7-9	TGTGCCAGCAGCCCCGTCGGGACAGGGTTGGACATTCAGTACTTC	CASSPVGTGLDIQYF
many	TRBJ1-5	14	-	TRBV27	TGTGCCAGCAGTCCCCTTTGGGAGCATCAGCCCCAGCATTTT	CASSPLWEHQPQHF
-	TRBJ2-2	15	-	TRBV12-3/TRBV12-4	TGTGCCAGCAGTGGGGCGGGGGCCCGCACCGGGGAGCTGTTTTTT	CASSGAGARTGELFF
-	TRBJ2-1	13	-	TRBV29-1	TGCAGCGCCCCCCGGGGAGAAAACAATGAGCAGTTCTTC	CSAPRGENNEQFF
few	TRBJ1-4	17	TRBD1	TRBV6-5	TGTGCCAGCAGTTACTCGGCGACAGGGAGGTTTAATGAAAAACTGTTTTTT	CASSYSATGRFNEKLFF
many	TRBJ1-1	13	-	TRBV2	TGTGCCAGCAGTGATCCCAGGGAAACTGAAGCTTTCTTT	CASSDPRETEAFF
few	TRBJ1-4	14	TRBD1	TRBV5-6	TGTGCCAGCAGCCAGGGACAGGTCAATGAAAAACTGTTTTTT	CASSQGQVNEKLFF
many	TRBJ1-1	14	-	TRBV28	TGTGCCAGCAGAACCCCGGGCCCTGGGACTGAAGCTTTCTTT	CASRTPGPGTEAFF
-	TRBJ2-3	16	TRBD2	TRBV20-1	TGCAGTGCTATTAGGGGTGGCGGGAGGGCCTCAGATACGCAGTATTTT	CSAIRGGGRASDTQYF
many	TRBJ2-7	14	-	TRBV28	TGTGCCAGCAGTTTCTTCGCGGTTACTTACGAGCAGTACTTC	CASSFFAVTYEQYF
-	TRBJ1-1	13	-	TRBV19	TGTGCCAGTAGACCAGCACGGAACACTGAAGCTTTCTTT	CASRPARNTEAFF
-	TRBJ2-5	13	-	TRBV6-2/TRBV6-3	TGTGCCAGCAGTTATCTAAAACAAGAGACCCAGTACTTC	CASSYLKQETQYF
-	TRBJ2-1	15	TRBD1	TRBV20-1	TGCAGTGCGGGAGCAGGGGGAAGCTCCTACAATGAGCAGTTCTTC	CSAGAGGSSYNEQFF
-	TRBJ1-3	15	TRBD1	TRBV6-5	TGTGCCAGCAGTTGGACAGGGGGCGGCGGAAACACCATATATTTT	CASSWTGGGGNTIYF
once	TRBJ1-2	13	-	TRBV6-4	TGTGCCAGCAGTTCCGGACCGGACTATGGCTACACCTTC	CASSSGPDYGYTF
many	TRBJ2-3	15	-	TRBV3-1	TGTGCCAGCAGCCCCGAAGGAGGCAGCACAGATACGCAGTATTTT	CASSPEGGSTDTQYF
many	TRBJ1-2	13	-	TRBV10-3	TGTGCCATCAGTGTCGGGGGGGCGGATGGCTACACCTTC	CAISVGGADGYTF
many	TRBJ1-6	14	-	TRBV3-1	TGTGCCAGCAGCCCCTCGAGAGGAGATTCACCCCTCCACTTT	CASSPSRGDSPLHF
many	TRBJ2-3	16	TRBD2	TRBV2	TGTGCCAGCAGCGTTCCGGCGGGAGGGTGGGGTGATACGCAGTATTTT	CASSVPAGGWGDTQYF
-	TRBJ1-2	13	-	TRBV14	TGTGCCAGCAGCCAATTGGGGCAGTATGGCTACACCTTC	CASSQLGQYGYTF
many	TRBJ1-1	16	-	TRBV30	TGTGCCTGGAGTGTAACAGGTGGGCAGGGCGACACTGAAGCTTTCTTT	CAWSVTGGQGDTEAFF
many	TRBJ2-5	12	-	TRBV7-3	TGTGCCAGCAGCCCCCTTGGGGGGATCCAGTACTTC	CASSPLGGIQYF
many	TRBJ1-5	17	TRBD1	TRBV9	TGTGCCAGCAGCGTAGGCCCAGGGCAGGGGGGCAATCAGCCCCAGCATTTT	CASSVGPGQGGNQPQHF
few	TRBJ2-2	14	-	TRBV28	TGTGCCAGCAGTTTACAGGCCGGAACGAGGGAACTGTTTTTT	CASSLQAGTRELFF
-	TRBJ2-3	16	TRBD2	TRBV20-1	TGCAGTGCCCTCAGCGGGAGTAGGATCCCCACAGATACGCAGTATTTT	CSALSGSRIPTDTQYF